Below are 7 T cell receptor beta chains sequenced from a single sample in a study of OX40 agonist ivuxolimab in advanced cancers. The repertoire was sequenced with immunoSEQ multiplex PCR; TCRdb's copy has only in-frame clones and lacks some. Of nearly 65,000 clones in the sample, over 80% were seen once. The source material was CD4+ or CD8+ T cells sorted from blood, sampled in a trial of the OX40 agonist ivuxolimab. The origin of the receptors is an adult with an advanced solid tumor such as melanoma, head and neck, liver or kidney cancer.

CDR3 sequence: CASSLGVWKRGEPQETQYF. The CDR3 nucleotides are TGTGCCAGCAGCTTAGGTGTATGGAAGCGGGGGGAACCCCAAGAGACCCAGTACTTC. V gene TRBV7-9 combines with J gene TRBJ2-5, with TRBD2 matching over 9 bases. With 1 base clipped from V and 1 base from J, the junction kept 13 bases outside the gene matches. The CDR3 has 19 residues. Germline values: CDR1 SEHNR, CDR2 FQNEAQ (reference sequence).

The chain joins TRBV4-3 to TRBJ1-4, with 8 bases aligning to TRBD1. The CDR3 sequence is 15 residues long. Germline-derived CDR1 and CDR2 are LGHNA and YSLEER. Trimming removed 1 base from V and 8 bases from J; junction bases left unmatched: 6. The CDR3 sequence: CASSQGDRYSEKLFF. The CDR3 DNA sequence: TGCGCCAGCAGCCAAGGGGACAGGTACTCGGAAAAACTGTTTTTT.

The gene calls are TRBV28 and TRBJ1-4; no firm D call. Germline assignment: CDR1 MDHEN and CDR2 SYDVKM. The CDR3 length is 12 residues. V was pared by 2 bases and J by 7 bases, with 5 bases between. The CDR3 region is CASSLEGEKLFF. CDR3 bases: TGTGCCAGCAGTTTAGAAGGTGAAAAACTGTTTTTT.

The V call is TRBV5-6, the J call TRBJ2-1; D is undetermined. There are 13 residues in the CDR3. Germline loops: CDR1 SGHDT, CDR2 YYEEEE. Trimming took 4 bases from V and 10 from J, leaving 15 bases between them. Written as DNA, the CDR3 is TGTGCCAGCAGCCGAACCAGCGTCAGGGAGCAGTTCTTC. Encoded protein: CASSRTSVREQFF.

The genes are TRBV15 and TRBJ1-4, with D possibly being TRBD1 (5 bases). From germline, CDR1 is LNHNV and CDR2 YYDKDF (reference sequence). This CDR3 contains 15 residues. V lost 5 bases to trimming and J lost 8 bases, with 18 bases between them. Written as DNA, the CDR3 is TGTGCCACCAGCGCACCGGGGCGCGGAATCGAAAAACTGTTTTTT. Its translation: CATSAPGRGIEKLFF.

A note on this clone: At one end, the junction sequence differs from germline, possibly due to a read error. The chain carries TRBV7-7 and TRBJ2-7; no clear D gene. Germline V gene sequence: CDR1 SSHAT, CDR2 FNYEAQ (reference sequence). This CDR3 has 15 amino acids. The CDR3 spells CASSLEFGNSYEQYF. CDR3 bases: TGTGCTAGCAGCTTAGAGTTCGGAAACTCCTACGAGCAGTACTTC.

The V call is TRBV12-5, the J call TRBJ2-1; 7 nucleotides align to TRBD1. This CDR3 comprises 15 residues. Losses at the gene ends were 1 base for V and 0 bases for J; bases not matched to a gene: 0. Germline CDR1 and CDR2: LGHNT and FRNRAP. The CDR3 loop reads CASGLAGGSYNEQFF. The DNA for the CDR3 is TGTGCTAGTGGTTTGGCAGGGGGCTCCTACAATGAGCAGTTCTTC.